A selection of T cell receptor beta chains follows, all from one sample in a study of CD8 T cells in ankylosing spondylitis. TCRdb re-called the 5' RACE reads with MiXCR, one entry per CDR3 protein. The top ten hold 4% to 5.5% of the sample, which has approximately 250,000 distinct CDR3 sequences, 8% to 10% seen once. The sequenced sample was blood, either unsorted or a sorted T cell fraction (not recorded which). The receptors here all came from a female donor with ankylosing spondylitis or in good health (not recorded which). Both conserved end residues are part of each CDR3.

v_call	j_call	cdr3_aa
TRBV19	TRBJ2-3	CASSTGLAGVTQYF
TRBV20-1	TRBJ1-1	CSARDQGLAGAFF
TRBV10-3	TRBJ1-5	CASMTGGYNQPQHF
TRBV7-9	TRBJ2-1	CASSVVSYNEQFF
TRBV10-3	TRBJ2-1	CAISESGLHEQFF
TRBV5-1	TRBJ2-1	CASSLGTGRNEQFF
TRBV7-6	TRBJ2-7	CASSLSDFAFYEQYF
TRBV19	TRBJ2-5	CASSAYWDLSETQYF
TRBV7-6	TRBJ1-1	CASSPQTDLNTEAFF
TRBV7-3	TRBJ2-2	CASSSGGLGTGELFF
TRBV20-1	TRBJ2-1	CSAGGGPFQFF
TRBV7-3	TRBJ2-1	CASSLSGGANNEQFF
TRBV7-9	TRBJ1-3	CASSPLYF
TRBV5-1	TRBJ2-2	CASSREGNTGELFF
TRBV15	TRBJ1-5	CTTSDRGFHQPQHF
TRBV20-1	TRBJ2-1	CSAPDLAGGNYNEQFF
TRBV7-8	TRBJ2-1	CASSWAGGGQNNEQFF
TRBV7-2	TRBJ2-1	CASSLFSHNNEQFF
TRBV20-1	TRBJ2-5	CSASEPPGLAGETQYF
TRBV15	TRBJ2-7	CATSAGRGPTEQYF
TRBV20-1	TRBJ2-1	CSASSGRDNEQFF
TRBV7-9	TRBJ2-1	CASSLLLDLEQFF
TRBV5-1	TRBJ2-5	CASSLIGDQETQYF
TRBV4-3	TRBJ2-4	CASSPSIVGVNIQYF
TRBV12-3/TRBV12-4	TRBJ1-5	CASSYSTGISQPQHF
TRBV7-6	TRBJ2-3	CASSSNPLAGVSDPQYF
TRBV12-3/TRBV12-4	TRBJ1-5	CASSQSWGANQPQHF
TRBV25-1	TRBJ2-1	CASSEFGRGQSYNEQFF
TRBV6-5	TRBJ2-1	CASSSGGEPYNEQFF
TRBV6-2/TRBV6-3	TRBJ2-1	CASSLTRTNEQFF
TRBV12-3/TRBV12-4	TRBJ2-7	CASSFGYSYEQYF
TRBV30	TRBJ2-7	CAWSVGTSGRGYEQYF
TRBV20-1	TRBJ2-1	CSFWGSASGLYNEQFF
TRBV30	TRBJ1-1	CAWRAGQITTEAFF
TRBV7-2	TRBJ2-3	CASSLDGQGPDTQYF
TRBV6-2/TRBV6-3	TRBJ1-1	CASSYPGSEDTEAFF
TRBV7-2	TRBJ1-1	CASSSTRGQGKAFF
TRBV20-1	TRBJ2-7	CSARDRGTSGSYEQYF
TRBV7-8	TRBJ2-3	CASSPLTSGTDTQYF
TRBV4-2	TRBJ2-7	CASSQEGTTYEQYF
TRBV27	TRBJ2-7	CASSLPGLQVYEQYF
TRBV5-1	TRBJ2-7	CASSLNGGPEQYF
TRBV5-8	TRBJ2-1	CASSLGAAGTLDEQFF
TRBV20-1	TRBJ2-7	CSALGVRPYEQYF
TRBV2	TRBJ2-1	CARRPGNEQFF
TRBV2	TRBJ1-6	CASSEVRGSPLHF
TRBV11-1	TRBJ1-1	CASSLGGVRARMSNTEAFF
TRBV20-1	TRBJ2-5	CSARLAGVTRQETQYF
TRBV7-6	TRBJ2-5	CASSLAGRRETQYF